The next 17 T cell receptor beta chains were all read from a single sample in a study of blood T cell repertoires in COVID-19. Generated by immunoSEQ multiplex PCR, the TCRdb table keeps only in-frame clones and is missing some. Among more than 300,000 clones listed, approximately 87% were seen once. Sequenced input: peripheral blood. All receptors derive from a woman under 40 with COVID-19, enrolled during active disease.

This chain links TRBV19 with TRBJ2-1; D gene unclear. Trimming removed 7 bases at V and 8 bases at J, with 12 bases between. The CDR3 length is 12 residues. Germline CDR1 LNHDA, CDR2 SQIVND (reference sequence). The CDR3 DNA reads as TGTGCCAGTAATTCAGGTATTCATGAGCAGTTCTTC. Residues: CASNSGIHEQFF.

The V and J genes are TRBV5-6 and TRBJ1-2; no definite D call. Germline V gene lookup returns CDR1 SGHDT and CDR2 YYEEEE. The length of the CDR3 is 14 residues. Trimming took off 1 base at V and 6 bases at J, with 13 bases between the two ends. CDR3 loop: CASSLFQGLNGYTF. CDR3 nucleotides: TGTGCCAGCAGCTTGTTTCAAGGACTGAATGGCTACACCTTC.

This clone appeared a single time. The V and J genes are TRBV7-9 and TRBJ2-6, with TRBD2 matching over 8 bases. V shed 5 bases and J 0 bases; nucleotides not matched to a gene: 6. The CDR3 has 17 residues. Looked up from germline, CDR1 is SEHNR and CDR2 is FQNEAQ (reference sequence). The CDR3 nucleotides are TGTGCCAGCAGCACCTGGAGCGGGGGCTCTGGGGCCAACGTCCTGACTTTC. This translates into CASSTWSGGSGANVLTF. The full variable domain, in which reference TRBV7-9 and TRBJ2-6 provide the parts outside the CDR3, is DTGVSQNPRHKITKRGQNVTFRCDPISEHNRLYWYRQTLGQGPEFLTYFQNEAQLEKSRLLSDRFSAERPKGSFSTLEIQRTEQGDSAMYLCASSTWSGGSGANVLTFGAGSRLTVL.

The gene calls are TRBV4-3 and TRBJ1-3; D remains ambiguous. V dropped 3 bases and J dropped 4 bases, with 7 bases sitting between them. Germline V gives CDR1 LGHNA, CDR2 YSLEER. This CDR3 region has 13 residues. The CDR3 here is CASSHSKGNTIYF. CDR3 sequence (DNA): TGCGCCAGCAGCCATAGTAAGGGAAACACCATATATTTT.

The chain carries TRBV19 and TRBJ1-5; the match to TRBD1 covers 7 bases. Germline V gives CDR1 LNHDA, CDR2 SQIVND (reference sequence). Trimming removed 4 bases from V and 7 bases from J; junction bases left unmatched: 7. The length of the CDR3 is 14 residues. CDR3 DNA: TGTGCCAGTAGTACCGGACAGGATGGACAGCCCCAGCATTTT. Translated: CASSTGQDGQPQHF. Filled out from reference TRBV19 and TRBJ1-5, the complete variable domain reads DGGITQSPKYLFRKEGQNVTLSCEQNLNHDAMYWYRQDPGQGLRLIYYSQIVNDFQKGDIAEGYSVSREKKESFPLTVTSAQKNPTAFYLCASSTGQDGQPQHFGDGTRLSIL.

This chain connects TRBV5-1 to TRBJ2-7, with D possibly matching TRBD2 (5 bases). The V and J ends lost 5 bases and 0 bases respectively, with 15 bases between them. CDR3 length equals 15 residues. From germline, CDR1 is SGHRS and CDR2 YFSETQ. This CDR3 is CASSSWGVSSYEQYF. In DNA form, the CDR3 reads TGCGCCAGCAGTTCGTGGGGAGTAAGCTCCTACGAGCAGTACTTC. The variable domain in full, completed from reference TRBV5-1 and TRBJ2-7, reads KAGVTQTPRYLIKTRGQQVTLSCSPISGHRSVSWYQQTPGQGLQFLFEYFSETQRNKGNFPGRFSGRQFSNSRSEMNVSTLELGDSALYLCASSSWGVSSYEQYFGPGTRLTVT.

This chain links TRBV11-2 with TRBJ2-6, with 7 positions matching TRBD2. CDR1 SGHAT and CDR2 FQNNGV come from the germline V gene. With 4 bases clipped from V and 0 bases from J, the junction kept 6 bases outside the gene matches. This CDR3 is 17 amino acids long. The DNA for the CDR3 is TGTGCCAGCAGCTCGCGAGGGAGGGGCTCTGGGGCCAACGTCCTGACTTTC. Translation: CASSSRGRGSGANVLTF.

This chain uses TRBV4-2 with TRBJ2-2, with 11 bases that match TRBD2. V lost 0 bases to trimming and J lost 7 bases; unmatched junction nucleotides: 1. The V gene's germline CDR1 is LGHNA and CDR2 YNFKEQ. CDR3 length: 15 amino acids. The CDR3 loop is CASSQDTSGSGELFF. CDR3 bases: TGTGCCAGCAGCCAAGATACTAGCGGGAGCGGGGAGCTGTTTTTT.

This chain links TRBV29-1 with TRBJ2-2; 7 nucleotides align to TRBD2. Losses at the gene ends were 7 bases for V and 6 bases for J; bases not matched to a gene: 8. The CDR3 runs 13 residues. Germline V CDR1 and CDR2: SQVTM, ANQGSEA. As DNA, the CDR3 is TGCAGCGCTATAGGGACTACCCCCGGGGAGCTGTTTTTT. Amino acids: CSAIGTTPGELFF.

The V gene is TRBV4-1, the J gene TRBJ2-3; 9 nucleotides line up with TRBD2. The germline gives CDR1 MGHRA, CDR2 YSYEKL. V lost 0 bases, J lost 3 bases, and 4 bases stayed unmatched. The CDR3 consists of 16 residues. For the CDR3, the DNA is TGCGCCAGCAGCCAAGACCCTAGCGGGATAACAGATACGCAGTATTTT. This encodes CASSQDPSGITDTQYF.

The V gene is TRBV19, the J gene TRBJ1-2; D may be TRBD1 (6 bases). The V end was cut by 6 bases, the J end by 8 bases, with 13 bases between. Per germline, CDR1 LNHDA and CDR2 SQIVND (reference sequence). This CDR3 has 12 residues. This chain's CDR3 is CASRRQVGGYTF. CDR3 coding DNA: TGTGCCAGTAGGCGACAGGTCGGCGGCTACACCTTC.

The rearrangement links TRBV7-9 to TRBJ1-1; D uncertain. CDR1 and CDR2 from the germline V gene are SEHNR and FQNEAQ (reference sequence). V was cut by 3 bases and J by 0 bases, with 8 bases left in between. The CDR3 has 14 residues. This CDR3 is CASSFVNMNTEAFF. The CDR3 bases are TGTGCCAGCAGCTTTGTGAACATGAACACTGAAGCTTTCTTT.

This chain uses TRBV4-1 with TRBJ1-4; D not resolved. Between the trimmed V and J ends, which lost 4 bases and 7 bases, there was a span of 10 bases. Germline V gene lookup returns CDR1 MGHRA and CDR2 YSYEKL. This CDR3 is built from 13 residues. The CDR3 is CASSPETREKLFF. CDR3 coding DNA: TGCGCCAGCAGCCCCGAAACGCGTGAAAAACTGTTTTTT.

The chain combines TRBV7-3 with TRBJ2-1; a weak D match, TRBD1 (6 bases). The CDR3 is 14 amino acids. CDR1 is SGHTA and CDR2 is FQGTGA in the germline V gene. The V and J ends lost 2 bases and 2 bases respectively, with 7 bases between them. The CDR3 DNA reads TGTGCCAGCAGCTTAGGACAGCCCTACAATGAGCAGTTCTTC. It yields the protein CASSLGQPYNEQFF.

The chain carries TRBV13 and TRBJ2-1; perhaps TRBD2 as D (7 bases). V lost 1 base, J lost 9 bases, and 22 bases lay in between. The germline V gene encodes CDR1 PRHDT and CDR2 FYEKMQ (reference sequence). The length of the CDR3 is 17 residues. The CDR3 is CASSLARGGGGSGEQFF. The CDR3 DNA follows: TGTGCCAGCAGCTTAGCGAGGGGAGGGGGAGGCTCGGGTGAGCAGTTCTTC.

The chain has TRBV2 and TRBJ1-4, with TRBD1 identical over 10 bases. Per germline, CDR1 SNHLY and CDR2 FYNNEI. The CDR3 extends over 15 amino acids. The J segment lost 6 bases and the V segment lost 5 bases, leaving 6 bases of the junction unmatched. CDR3: CASSLIGTGDEKLFF. The CDR3 region has the DNA TGTGCCAGCAGTCTGATCGGGACAGGGGATGAAAAACTGTTTTTT.

Concerning this clone itself: Within the sample, other DNA sequences also encode this same CDR3. The CDR3 nucleotides read TGCAGCGTCGGGACTAGCGGTTCCTACGAGCAGTACTTC. Translating gives CSVGTSGSYEQYF. The V gene is TRBV29-1, the J gene TRBJ2-7, with 11 nucleotides matching TRBD2. J gave up 1 base and V 6 bases, and 2 bases lay outside the gene matches. The CDR3 has 13 amino acids. From germline, CDR1 is SQVTM and CDR2 ANQGSEA.